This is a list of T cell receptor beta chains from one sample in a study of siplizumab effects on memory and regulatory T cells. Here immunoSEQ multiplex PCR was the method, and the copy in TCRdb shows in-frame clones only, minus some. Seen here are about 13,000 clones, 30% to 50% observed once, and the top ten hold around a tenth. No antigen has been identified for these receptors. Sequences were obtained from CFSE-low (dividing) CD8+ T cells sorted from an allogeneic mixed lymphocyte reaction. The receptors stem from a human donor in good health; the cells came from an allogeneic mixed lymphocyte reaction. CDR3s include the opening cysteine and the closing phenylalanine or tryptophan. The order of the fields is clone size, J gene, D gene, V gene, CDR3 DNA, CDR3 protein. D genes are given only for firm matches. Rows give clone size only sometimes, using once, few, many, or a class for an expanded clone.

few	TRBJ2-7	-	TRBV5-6	TGTGCCAGCAGCTTCGGGACGGTCTATTACGAGCAGTACTTC	CASSFGTVYYEQYF
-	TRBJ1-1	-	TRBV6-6	TGTGCCAGCAGTTACGTTTCTAAGAACACTGAAGCTTTCTTT	CASSYVSKNTEAFF
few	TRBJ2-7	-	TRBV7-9	TGTGCCAGCAGCCCGGACGGCTCCTACGAGCAGTACTTC	CASSPDGSYEQYF
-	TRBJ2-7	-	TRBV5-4	TGTGCCAGCAGCCCTAATCAAGGGGTAACAGAAAACTACGAGCAGTACTTC	CASSPNQGVTENYEQYF
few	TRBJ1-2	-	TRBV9	TGTGCCAGCAAAGGGCACAGGGTAGACTATGGCTACACCTTC	CASKGHRVDYGYTF
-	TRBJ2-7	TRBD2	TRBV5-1	TGCGCCAGCAGCCCGCCTAGCGGGGGGGCCTGGTCCTACGAGCAGTACTTC	CASSPPSGGAWSYEQYF
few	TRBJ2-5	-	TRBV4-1	TGCGCCAGCAGCCAAGATGCAGCACAAGAGACCCAGTACTTC	CASSQDAAQETQYF
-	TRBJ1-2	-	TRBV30	TGTGCCTGGACCCCCCCCGCGGAGGGGGTTACGTTATCTTATGGCTACACCTTC	CAWTPPAEGVTLSYGYTF
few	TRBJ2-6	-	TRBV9	TGTGCCAGCAGCGTTAGTGGAGGGGTCCCCCTCTTTGGCAACGTCCTGACTTTC	CASSVSGGVPLFGNVLTF
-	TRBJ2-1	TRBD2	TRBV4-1	TGCGCCAGCAGCCAAGTTGGTCTAGCGGGGGCCAACAATGAGCAGTTCTTC	CASSQVGLAGANNEQFF
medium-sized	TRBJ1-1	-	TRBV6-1	TGTGCCAGCAGTGATTGGCAGGGTATCGGGTACACTGAAGCTTTCTTT	CASSDWQGIGYTEAFF
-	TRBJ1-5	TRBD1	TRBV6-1	TGTGCCAGCAGTGATAGGAGGGCAGGGGGCGTTTTTAGCAATCAGCCCCAGCATTTT	CASSDRRAGGVFSNQPQHF
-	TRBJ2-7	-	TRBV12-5	TGTGCTAGTGGTTTCCAAAAAACAGGGAAGCACGAGCAGTACTTC	CASGFQKTGKHEQYF
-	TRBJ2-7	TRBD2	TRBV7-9	TGTGCCAGCAGCTTTTTAGAAGCGGGAGGGCCGGCCTACGAGCAGTACTTC	CASSFLEAGGPAYEQYF
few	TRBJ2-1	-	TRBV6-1	TGTGCCAGCAGCCCACTTGTAGATGAGCAGTTCTTC	CASSPLVDEQFF
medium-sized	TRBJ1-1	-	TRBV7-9	TGTGCCAGCAGCTACGGACTGATAGAAGCTTTCTTT	CASSYGLIEAFF
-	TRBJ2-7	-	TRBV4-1	TGCGCCAGCAGCCAAGCACCATCCCCAGGCCCCCTTGTCTACGAGCAGTACTTC	CASSQAPSPGPLVYEQYF
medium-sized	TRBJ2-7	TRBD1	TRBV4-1	TGCGCCAGCAGCCAGACAGGGTTTTACGAGCAGTACTTC	CASSQTGFYEQYF